This T cell receptor beta chain was recovered during a study of T cells after yellow fever vaccination. Findings and limits, study-wide: Primary-vaccination clones mostly resurfaced post-booster (approximately 96% CD4, approximately 90% CD8). Contaminants from the bulk population, in the form of abundant clonotypes, could be found in FACS-sorted repertoires. Weaker, the secondary response had a peak occurring faster, on day 5 versus 15.

CDR1 and CDR2 from the germline V gene are SGHDT and YYEEEE. Trimming took 0 bases from V and 8 from J, leaving 11 bases between them. This CDR3 contains 13 residues. Template switching with 5'RACE generated the TCR cDNA and added a universal primer site and UMIs. TCRdb used MiXCR to reprocess the 5' RACE reads, holding one entry per CDR3 protein. This table has around 320,000 distinct CDR3 sequences, around 10% appearing once. This clonotype was observed once. Its antigen remains unidentified. The receptor was isolated from a young man who received the YFV17D yellow fever vaccine. The chain uses TRBV5-6 and TRBJ1-2; a weak D match, TRBD1 (6 bases). The starting material was CD4+ T cells sorted from PBMCs, obtained 45 days after the yellow fever booster vaccination. The CDR3 reads CASSLARGGGYTF. In nucleotides, the CDR3 is TGTGCCAGCAGCTTGGCCAGGGGAGGGGGCTACACCTTC.